This T cell receptor (beta chain) was recovered during a study of blood T cell repertoires in COVID-19. About the study: Acute and convalescent COVID-19 specimens originated in the United States, Italy and Spain. From T cells, B-cell-depleted T cells, or PBMCs came the material, which was cDNA or gDNA.

Sequenced by immunoSEQ multiplex PCR; TCRdb stores in-frame clones only, minus some. The sample includes under 110,000 clones, 80% to 90% of them seen just once. This CDR3 is built from 16 residues. V gave up 2 bases and J gave up 5 bases; unmatched junction bases: 9. Germline CDR1 is SGDLS and CDR2 is YYNGEE. The V and J genes are TRBV9 and TRBJ2-3; 9 bases align to TRBD2. The receptor comes from a woman aged 25 to 45 with acute or convalescent COVID-19. Material: peripheral blood. CDR3 region: CASSVGQRGVLDTQYF. The CDR3 region has the DNA TGTGCCAGCAGCGTTGGACAGCGGGGGGTGCTAGATACGCAGTATTTT. The whole variable domain, filled in from reference TRBV9 and TRBJ2-3, reads DSGVTQTPKHLITATGQRVTLRCSPRSGDLSVYWYQQSLDQGLQFLIQYYNGEERAKGNILERFSAQQFPDLHSELNLSSLELGDSALYFCASSVGQRGVLDTQYFGPGTRLTVL.